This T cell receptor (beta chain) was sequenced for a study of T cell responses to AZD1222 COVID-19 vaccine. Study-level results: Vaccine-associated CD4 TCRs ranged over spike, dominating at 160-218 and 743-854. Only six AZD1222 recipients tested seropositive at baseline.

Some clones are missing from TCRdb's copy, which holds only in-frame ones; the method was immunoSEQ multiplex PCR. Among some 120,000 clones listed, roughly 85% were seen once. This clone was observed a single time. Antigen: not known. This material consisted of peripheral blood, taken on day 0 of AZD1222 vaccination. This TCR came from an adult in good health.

The CDR3 bases are TGTGCCAGCAGTCCCCACAGGAATAATCAGCCCCAGCATTTT. As protein: CASSPHRNNQPQHF. The rearrangement links TRBV2 to TRBJ1-5; TRBD1 might be the D (5 bases). The germline V and J ends were trimmed by 5 bases and 4 bases, with 12 bases remaining between them. Germline values: CDR1 SNHLY, CDR2 FYNNEI. The CDR3 has 14 residues.